The T cell receptor (beta chain) described here comes from a study of blood T cell repertoires in COVID-19. Overall study: Sources were T cells, B-cell-depleted T cells, or PBMCs; the material itself was cDNA or gDNA.

Between the trimmed V and J ends, which lost 1 base and 3 bases, there was a span of 12 bases. The CDR3 runs 16 residues. Germline loops: CDR1 MNHNS, CDR2 SASEGT. The assay was immunoSEQ multiplex PCR, and TCRdb's table has in-frame clones only and misses some. This table holds approximately 80,000 clones, around 78% found once. The sequenced sample consisted of peripheral blood. The chain joins TRBV6-1 to TRBJ2-2; D is ambiguous. The receptor was derived from a human donor in a cohort sampled during active COVID-19. CDR3 loop: CASSEGEFPDTGELFF. The CDR3 nucleotides read TGTGCCAGCAGTGAAGGTGAATTCCCGGACACCGGGGAGCTGTTTTTT.